These 6 T cell receptor beta chains came from one sample sequenced in a study of blood T cell repertoires in COVID-19. Clones were sequenced by immunoSEQ multiplex PCR, and TCRdb holds only the in-frame ones, with some missing. The profile covers tens of thousands of clones, with 80% to 90% appearing a single time and around 8.3% taken by the ten largest. The sample was peripheral blood. These receptors all stem from a man aged 50-60 years with acute or convalescent COVID-19.

The chain is built from TRBV4-1 and TRBJ1-3; D may be TRBD1 (5 bases). CDR3 length: 17 residues. Germline V gene lookup returns CDR1 MGHRA and CDR2 YSYEKL. V was cut by 4 bases and J by 0 bases, with 16 bases left in between. Here the CDR3 reads CASSPGPFDSSGNTIYF. Here the CDR3 DNA reads TGCGCCAGCAGCCCTGGCCCCTTCGACAGCTCTGGAAACACCATATATTTT.

This clone has just one count. The CDR3 bases are TGTGCCAGCAGCCAACCAGGACAGGCCCACCAAGAGACCCAGTACTTC. Its translation: CASSQPGQAHQETQYF. The chain uses TRBV4-2 and TRBJ2-5; TRBD1 aligns across 7 bases. V lost 2 bases and J lost 0; bases outside the gene matches: 6. This CDR3 region has 16 residues. From germline, CDR1 is LGHNA and CDR2 YNFKEQ.

This clone was observed a single time. The chain joins TRBV6-5 to TRBJ1-2; no reliable D call. Trimming shortened V by 6 bases and J by 2 bases, and 7 bases separated the two germline ends. This CDR3 region has 12 residues. Per germline, CDR1 MNHEY and CDR2 SVGAGI. The CDR3 DNA follows: TGTGCCAGCAGAAAAGCAAACTATGGCTACACCTTC. Its translation: CASRKANYGYTF.

This clone was found a few times. The chain employs TRBV5-1 and TRBJ2-3; maybe TRBD2 (5 bases). The V gene lost 4 bases and the J gene lost 2 bases, with 14 bases spanning the gap. CDR1 is SGHRS and CDR2 is YFSETQ in the germline V gene. The CDR3 covers 15 residues. The CDR3 is CASSPGVGITDTQYF. CDR3 coding DNA: TGCGCCAGCAGCCCCGGGGTGGGGATCACAGATACGCAGTATTTT.

The rearrangement links TRBV4-1 to TRBJ2-7; TRBD1 matches 10 bases. CDR1 is MGHRA and CDR2 is YSYEKL in the germline V gene. The CDR3 has 15 residues. Trimming at V came to 4 bases and at J to 6 bases, leaving 9 bases not matched to a gene. The CDR3 DNA reads TGCGCCAGCAGCCCTGCCGGACAGGGGGGGGTCGAGCAGTACTTC. This encodes CASSPAGQGGVEQYF.

The chain employs TRBV7-2 and TRBJ1-3, with 8 bases aligning to TRBD1. After removal of 5 bases from V and 4 bases from J, the junction contained 7 bases not matched to a gene. The CDR3 is 15 amino acids. The V gene's germline CDR1 is SGHTA and CDR2 FQGNSA. The CDR3 protein is CASSPLRDRGNTIYF. In DNA, the CDR3 is TGTGCCAGCAGCCCCCTACGGGACAGGGGAAACACCATATATTTT.